This paragraph covers one T cell receptor beta chain sequence. The specificity of this receptor is unknown. No much larger clonotype is one base removed from it; base qualities were not supplied. The sample contains more than one DNA sequence encoding this CDR3. This sample is drawn from a study of control samples from healthy donors and cancer patients (dated by TCRdb to the early 2020s). As encoded in the germline V gene, CDR1 is SQVTM while CDR2 is ANQGSEA. The CDR3, cysteine through phenylalanine, is 12 amino acids long. The only DNA kept is the CDR3, 36 bases in frame from the first base. Trimming costs V 1 base and J 8 bases, and their ends lie 11 bases apart. Library preparation used the immunoSEQ multiplex PCR assay. Imported from immuneACCESS, the table was reduced by TCRdb to in-frame sequences with V and J called. These copies leave out some clones; in studies compared against another copy, an unresolved V gene accounts for under half, and the cause of the remainder is not known. The sample includes 150,000 to 200,000 clones, with roughly 92% observed a single time. The ten largest clones take up around 1.5% of the sample.

The sample comprised blood. This TCR came from a man aged 25-45 years in good health. Here the chain combines TRBV29-1 and TRBJ1-2, and TRBD1 may be the D gene, going by 6 matching bases. The nucleotides read TGCAGCGTTGAAGGGCAGGGGAAGGGCTACACCTTC. Its coded protein is CSVEGQGKGYTF.